This TCR beta chain was retrieved from a study of regulatory T cells in long-lasting Graves disease. Whole-study findings and limits: Those with persistent Graves' had less TCR diversity than newly diagnosed patients. Favored usage of TRBV28, TRBJ1-2 and TRBJ2-5 was recorded in persistent disease.

V lost 8 bases and J lost 2; bases outside the gene matches: 14. This CDR3 spans 17 amino acids. TCR beta libraries were built with iRepertoire HTBI primers and Arm-PCR of CDR3 regions. Original processing methods: Detected in the samples were 55 to 65 TRBV and about 15 TRBJ segments. Using its own MiXCR run on the multiplex PCR reads, TCRdb lists one record per CDR3 protein. TCRdb's processing, not the authors', yielded these V and J calls. The sample carries around 400,000 distinct CDR3 sequences, around 16% recorded once. This clonotype occurred many times. Its antigen is as yet unknown. The time point: newly diagnosed GD, antithyroid drugs for less than 3 months. Researchers made the TCR library from RNA that was extracted from PBMCs.

The sample was peripheral blood mononuclear cells (PBMCs), taken at new diagnosis, from a patient treated with antithyroid drugs. The chain is built from TRBV12-3 or TRBV12-4 and TRBJ1-2; 10 bases line up with TRBD1. The sequence derives from a female donor with Graves disease. In nucleotides, the CDR3 is TGTGCCAGCTGCCCCCCGGGACAGGGGTTAGGCAACTATGGCTACACCTTC. Residues: CASCPPGQGLGNYGYTF.